This TCR beta chain was found in a study of T cell changes during pregnancy in multiple sclerosis. The CDR3 is 16 residues long. V was pared by 0 bases and J by 4 bases, with 6 bases of the junction left unmatched. In germline, CDR1 is LGHNA, CDR2 YSLEER. Sequenced by immunoSEQ multiplex PCR; TCRdb stores in-frame clones only, minus some. This table holds approximately 30,000 clones, 90% to 95% found once. V usage is TRBV4-3 and J usage is TRBJ2-7; TRBD1 aligns across 10 bases. The sequence derives from a female donor in good health, enrolled as a control in a pregnancy study. Source: CD8+ T cells from peripheral blood mononuclear cells, taken in the second trimester of pregnancy. CDR3 in DNA: TGCGCCAGCAGCCAAGACCGACAGGGGGCAGGTTACGAGCAGTACTTC. As protein: CASSQDRQGAGYEQYF.